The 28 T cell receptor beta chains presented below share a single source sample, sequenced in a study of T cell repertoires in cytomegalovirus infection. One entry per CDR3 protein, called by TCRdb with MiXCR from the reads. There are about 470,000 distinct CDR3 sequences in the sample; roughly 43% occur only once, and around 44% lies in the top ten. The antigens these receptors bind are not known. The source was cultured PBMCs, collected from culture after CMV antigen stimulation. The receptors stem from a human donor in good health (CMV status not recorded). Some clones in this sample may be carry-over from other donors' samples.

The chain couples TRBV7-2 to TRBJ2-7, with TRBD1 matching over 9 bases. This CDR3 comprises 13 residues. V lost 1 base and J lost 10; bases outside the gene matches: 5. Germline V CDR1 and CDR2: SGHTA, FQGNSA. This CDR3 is CASSLDPGQGQYF. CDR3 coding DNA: TGTGCCAGCAGCTTAGACCCGGGACAGGGTCAGTACTTC.

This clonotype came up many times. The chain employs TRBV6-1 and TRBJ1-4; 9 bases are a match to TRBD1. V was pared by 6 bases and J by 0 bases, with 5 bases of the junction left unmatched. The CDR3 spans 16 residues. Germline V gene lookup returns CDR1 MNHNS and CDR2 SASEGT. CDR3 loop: CASSRTGETTNEKLFF. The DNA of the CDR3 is TGTGCCAGCAGCAGGACAGGGGAAACAACTAATGAAAAACTGTTTTTT.

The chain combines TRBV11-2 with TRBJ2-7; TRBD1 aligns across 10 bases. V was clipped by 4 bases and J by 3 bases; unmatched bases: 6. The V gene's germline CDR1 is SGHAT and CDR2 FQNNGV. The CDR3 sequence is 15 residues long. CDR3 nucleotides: TGTGCCAGCAGCTCACTCCGGGACAGGGGCTACGAGCAGTACTTC. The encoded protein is CASSSLRDRGYEQYF.

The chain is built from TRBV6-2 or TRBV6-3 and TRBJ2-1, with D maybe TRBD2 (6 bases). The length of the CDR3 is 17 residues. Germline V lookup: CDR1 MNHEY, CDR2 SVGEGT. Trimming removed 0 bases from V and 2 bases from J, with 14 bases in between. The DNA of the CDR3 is TGTGCCAGCAGTTACTCGTGGGGGAGGCGGACCTACAATGAGCAGTTCTTC. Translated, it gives CASSYSWGRRTYNEQFF.

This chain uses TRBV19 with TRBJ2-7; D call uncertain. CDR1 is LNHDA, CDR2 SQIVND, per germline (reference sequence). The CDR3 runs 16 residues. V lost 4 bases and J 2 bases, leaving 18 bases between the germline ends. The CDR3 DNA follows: TGTGCCAGTAGTACCCACCGACGGGTTGTCACCTACGAGCAGTACTTC. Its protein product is CASSTHRRVVTYEQYF.

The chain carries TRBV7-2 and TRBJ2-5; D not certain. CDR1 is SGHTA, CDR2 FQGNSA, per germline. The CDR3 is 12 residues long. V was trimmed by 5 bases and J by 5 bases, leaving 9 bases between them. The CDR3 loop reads CASSDTGETQYF. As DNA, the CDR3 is TGTGCCAGCAGCGACACTGGGGAGACCCAGTACTTC. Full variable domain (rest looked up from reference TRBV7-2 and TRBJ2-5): GAGVSQSPSNKVTEKGKDVELRCDPISGHTALYWYRQSLGQGLEFLIYFQGNSAPDKSGLPSDRFSAERTGGSVSTLTIQRTQQEDSAVYLCASSDTGETQYFGPGTRLLVL.

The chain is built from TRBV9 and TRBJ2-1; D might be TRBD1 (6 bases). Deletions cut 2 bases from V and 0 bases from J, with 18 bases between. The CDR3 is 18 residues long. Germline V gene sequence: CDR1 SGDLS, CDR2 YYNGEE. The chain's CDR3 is CASSVGPGALSSYNEQFF. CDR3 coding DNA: TGTGCCAGCAGCGTGGGACCAGGGGCCCTTAGCTCCTACAATGAGCAGTTCTTC. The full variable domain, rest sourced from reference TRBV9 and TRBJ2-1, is DSGVTQTPKHLITATGQRVTLRCSPRSGDLSVYWYQQSLDQGLQFLIQYYNGEERAKGNILERFSAQQFPDLHSELNLSSLELGDSALYFCASSVGPGALSSYNEQFFGPGTRLTVL.

The CDR3 sequence is CASSPRGASGRQETQYF. CDR3 DNA sequence: TGTGCCAGCAGCCCCCGGGGGGCTAGCGGGAGACAAGAGACCCAGTACTTC. The gene calls are TRBV7-9 and TRBJ2-5, with 10 nucleotides matching TRBD2. Trimming at V came to 5 bases and at J to 2 bases, leaving 11 bases not matched to a gene. The CDR3 covers 17 residues. Germline V gives CDR1 SEHNR, CDR2 FQNEAQ (reference sequence).

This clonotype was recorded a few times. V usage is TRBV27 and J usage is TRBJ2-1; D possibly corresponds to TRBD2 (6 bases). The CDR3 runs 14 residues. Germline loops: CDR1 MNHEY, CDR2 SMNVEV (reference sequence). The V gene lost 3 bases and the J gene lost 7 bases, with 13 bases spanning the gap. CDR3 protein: CASSFPGRGNEQFF. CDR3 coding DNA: TGTGCCAGCAGTTTCCCGGGGCGGGGTAATGAGCAGTTCTTC.

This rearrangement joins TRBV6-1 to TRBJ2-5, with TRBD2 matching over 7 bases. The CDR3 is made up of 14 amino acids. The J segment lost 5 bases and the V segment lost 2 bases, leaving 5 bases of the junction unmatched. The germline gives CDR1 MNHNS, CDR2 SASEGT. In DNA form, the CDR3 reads TGTGCCAGCAGTGAATGGGGAGGGAGGGAGACCCAGTACTTC. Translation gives CASSEWGGRETQYF.

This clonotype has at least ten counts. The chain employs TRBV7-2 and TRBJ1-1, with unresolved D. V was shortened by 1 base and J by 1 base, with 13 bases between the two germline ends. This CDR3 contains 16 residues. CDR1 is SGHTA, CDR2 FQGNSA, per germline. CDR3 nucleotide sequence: TGTGCCAGCAGCTTAGACGTGAGTGCGGGGAACACTGAAGCTTTCTTT. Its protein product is CASSLDVSAGNTEAFF.

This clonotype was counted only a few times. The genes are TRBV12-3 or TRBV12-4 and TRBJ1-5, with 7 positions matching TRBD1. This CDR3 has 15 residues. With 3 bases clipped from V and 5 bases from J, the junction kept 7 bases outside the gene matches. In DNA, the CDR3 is TGTGCCAGCAGTTTTGCCTACAGGGGTGATCAGCCCCAGCATTTT. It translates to CASSFAYRGDQPQHF.

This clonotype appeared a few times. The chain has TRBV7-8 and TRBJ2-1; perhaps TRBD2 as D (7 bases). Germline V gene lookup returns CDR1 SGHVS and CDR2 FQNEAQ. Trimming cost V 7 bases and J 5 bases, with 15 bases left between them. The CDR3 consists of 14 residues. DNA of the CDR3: TGTGCCAGCACCTTGAGGGGGGGGGACAATGAGCAGTTCTTC. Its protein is CASTLRGGDNEQFF.

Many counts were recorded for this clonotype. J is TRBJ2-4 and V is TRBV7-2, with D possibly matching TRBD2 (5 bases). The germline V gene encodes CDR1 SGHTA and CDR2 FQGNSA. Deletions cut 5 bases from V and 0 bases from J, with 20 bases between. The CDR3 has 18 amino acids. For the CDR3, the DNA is TGTGCCAGCAGCCCGGCGGGCTCTTCGCCTCTAGCCAAAAACATTCAGTACTTC. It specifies CASSPAGSSPLAKNIQYF. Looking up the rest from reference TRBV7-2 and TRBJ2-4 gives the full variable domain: GAGVSQSPSNKVTEKGKDVELRCDPISGHTALYWYRQSLGQGLEFLIYFQGNSAPDKSGLPSDRFSAERTGGSVSTLTIQRTQQEDSAVYLCASSPAGSSPLAKNIQYFGAGTRLSVL.

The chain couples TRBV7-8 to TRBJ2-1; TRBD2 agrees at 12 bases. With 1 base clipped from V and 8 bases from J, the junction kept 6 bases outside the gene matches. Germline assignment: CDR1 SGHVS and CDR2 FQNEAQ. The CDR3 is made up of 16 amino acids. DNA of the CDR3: TGTGCCAGCAGCTTAGAGACTAGCGGGAGTGGGTATGAGCAGTTCTTC. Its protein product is CASSLETSGSGYEQFF. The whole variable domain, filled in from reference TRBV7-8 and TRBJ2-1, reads GAGVSQSPRYKVAKRGQDVALRCDPISGHVSLFWYQQALGQGPEFLTYFQNEAQLDKSGLPSDRFFAERPEGSVSTLKIQRTQQEDSAVYLCASSLETSGSGYEQFFGPGTRLTVL.

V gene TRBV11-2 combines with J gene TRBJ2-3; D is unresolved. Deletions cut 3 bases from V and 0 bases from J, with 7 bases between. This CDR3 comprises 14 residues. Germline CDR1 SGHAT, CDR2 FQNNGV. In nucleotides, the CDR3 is TGTGCCAGCAGCTTCGACTGGAGCACAGATACGCAGTATTTT. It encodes CASSFDWSTDTQYF.

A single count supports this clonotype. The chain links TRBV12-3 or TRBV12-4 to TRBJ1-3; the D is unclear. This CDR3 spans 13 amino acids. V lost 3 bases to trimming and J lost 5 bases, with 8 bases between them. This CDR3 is CASSFAGRNTIYF. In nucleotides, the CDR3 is TGTGCCAGCAGTTTTGCTGGTAGAAACACCATATATTTT.

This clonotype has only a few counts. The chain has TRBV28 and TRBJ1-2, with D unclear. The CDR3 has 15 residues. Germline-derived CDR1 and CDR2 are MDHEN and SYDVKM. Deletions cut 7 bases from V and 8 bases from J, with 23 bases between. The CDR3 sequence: CASNPPDEETGGYTF. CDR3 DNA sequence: TGTGCCAGCAATCCCCCGGATGAGGAGACGGGCGGCTACACCTTC.

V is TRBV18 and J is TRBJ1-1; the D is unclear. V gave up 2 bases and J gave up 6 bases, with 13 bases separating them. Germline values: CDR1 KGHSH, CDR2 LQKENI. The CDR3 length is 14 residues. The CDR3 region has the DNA TGTGCCAGCTCACCAGGCGGCAGCCCATCTGAAGCTTTCTTT. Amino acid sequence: CASSPGGSPSEAFF.

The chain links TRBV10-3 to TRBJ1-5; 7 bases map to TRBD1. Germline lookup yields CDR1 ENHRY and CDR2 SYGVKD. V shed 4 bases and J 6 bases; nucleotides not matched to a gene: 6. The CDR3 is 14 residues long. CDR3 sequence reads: CAISVDRETQPQHF. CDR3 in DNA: TGTGCCATCAGTGTAGACAGGGAGACTCAGCCCCAGCATTTT.

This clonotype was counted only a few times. The CDR3 sequence: CASSQEIRNTIYF. The CDR3 DNA sequence: TGCGCCAGCAGCCAAGAGATAAGGAACACCATATATTTT. The chain joins TRBV4-3 to TRBJ1-3; D is unclear. This CDR3 is built from 13 residues. Trimming took 0 bases from V and 7 from J, leaving 7 bases between them. CDR1 and CDR2 (germline): LGHNA, YSLEER.

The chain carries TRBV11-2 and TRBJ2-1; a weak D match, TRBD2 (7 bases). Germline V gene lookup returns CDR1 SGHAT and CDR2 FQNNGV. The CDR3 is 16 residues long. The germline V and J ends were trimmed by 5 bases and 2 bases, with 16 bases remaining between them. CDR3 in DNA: TGTGCCAGCAGCCCGAGAGGGGGGGCCACCTACAATGAGCAGTTCTTC. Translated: CASSPRGGATYNEQFF.

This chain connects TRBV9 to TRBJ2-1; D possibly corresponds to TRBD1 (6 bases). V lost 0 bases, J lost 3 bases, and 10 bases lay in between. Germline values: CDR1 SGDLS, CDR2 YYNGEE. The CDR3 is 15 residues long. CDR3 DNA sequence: TGTGCCAGCAGCGTAGGAGGGGGTGGCTACAATGAGCAGTTCTTC. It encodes CASSVGGGGYNEQFF.

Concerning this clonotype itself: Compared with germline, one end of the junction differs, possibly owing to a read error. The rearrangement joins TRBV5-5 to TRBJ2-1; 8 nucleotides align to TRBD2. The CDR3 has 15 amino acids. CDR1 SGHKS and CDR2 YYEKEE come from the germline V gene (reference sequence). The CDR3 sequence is CASSSGGFMNGIIIF. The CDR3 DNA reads TGTGCCAGCAGCTCGGGGGGGTTTATGAACGGGATTATAATCTTC. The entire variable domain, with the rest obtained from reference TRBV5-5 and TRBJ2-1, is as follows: DAGVTQSPTHLIKTRGQQVTLRCSPISGHKSVSWYQQVLGQGPQFIFQYYEKEERGRGNFPDRFSARQFPNYSSELNVNALLLGDSALYLCASSSGGFMNGIIIFGPGTRLTVL.

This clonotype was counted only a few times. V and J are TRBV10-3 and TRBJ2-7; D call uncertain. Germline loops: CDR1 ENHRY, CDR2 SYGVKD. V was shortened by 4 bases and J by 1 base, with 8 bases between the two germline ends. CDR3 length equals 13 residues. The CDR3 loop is CAISGQQSYEQYF. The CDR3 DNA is TGTGCCATCAGTGGACAACAGTCCTACGAGCAGTACTTC.

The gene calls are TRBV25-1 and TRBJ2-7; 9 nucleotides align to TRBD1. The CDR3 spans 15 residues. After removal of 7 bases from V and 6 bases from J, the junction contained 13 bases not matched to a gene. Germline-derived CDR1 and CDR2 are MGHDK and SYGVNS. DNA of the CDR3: TGTGCCAGCACAAACCTAGGGGGGACAGGGCGCGAGCAGTACTTC. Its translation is CASTNLGGTGREQYF.

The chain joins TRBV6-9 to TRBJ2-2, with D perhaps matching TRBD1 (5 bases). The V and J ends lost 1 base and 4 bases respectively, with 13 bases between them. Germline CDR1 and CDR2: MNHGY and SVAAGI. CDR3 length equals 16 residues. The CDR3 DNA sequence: TGTGCCAGCAGTTATTTCGGACATCACACCACCGGGGAGCTGTTTTTT. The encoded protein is CASSYFGHHTTGELFF.

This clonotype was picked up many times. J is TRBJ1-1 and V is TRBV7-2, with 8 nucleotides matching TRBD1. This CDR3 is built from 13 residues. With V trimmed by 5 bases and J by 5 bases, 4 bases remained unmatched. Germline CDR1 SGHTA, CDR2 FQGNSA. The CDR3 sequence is CASSTQGGTEAFF. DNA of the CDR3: TGTGCCAGCAGCACACAGGGGGGGACTGAAGCTTTCTTT.